Presented here are 32 T cell receptor beta chains from one specimen sequenced in a study of cytomegalovirus exposure and HLA in healthy donors. A multiplex PCR was run with 60 Vbeta primers and 13 Jbeta primers. Clones were sequenced by immunoSEQ multiplex PCR, and TCRdb holds only the in-frame ones, with some missing. The repertoire includes 200,000 or so clones, more than 75% of them detected once, and roughly 0.24% sits in the top ten. Sequenced input: PBMCs. The receptors derive from a girl under three years old in good health and CMV-seronegative.

V is TRBV25-1 and J is TRBJ1-6; D gene uncertain. Per germline, CDR1 MGHDK and CDR2 SYGVNS. V was shortened by 0 bases and J by 8 bases, with 14 bases between the two germline ends. This CDR3 is built from 16 residues. The CDR3 loop is CASSEYSSGRHSPLHF. The DNA of the CDR3 is TGTGCCAGCAGTGAATATTCATCCGGGAGGCATTCACCCCTCCACTTT.

This chain connects TRBV6-1 to TRBJ1-2; D perhaps matches TRBD1 (6 bases). Trimming pared 8 bases from V and 8 bases from J, leaving 15 bases between. CDR3 length equals 12 residues. The germline gives CDR1 MNHNS, CDR2 SASEGT. The CDR3 coding sequence is TGTGCCAGCCTGACAGGCTTCTACGGCTACACCTTC. It yields the protein CASLTGFYGYTF.

The CDR3 sequence: CASSANTGGTGELFF. CDR3 DNA sequence: TGTGCCAGCAGCGCTAATACAGGGGGCACCGGGGAGCTGTTTTTT. The V call is TRBV7-6, the J call TRBJ2-2; 8 bases line up with TRBD1. The CDR3 extends over 15 amino acids. Germline V CDR1 and CDR2: SGHVS, FNYEAQ. Trimming removed 5 bases from V and 4 bases from J; junction bases left unmatched: 6.

The rearrangement joins TRBV7-2 to TRBJ1-1; D is possibly TRBD1 (5 bases). From germline, CDR1 is SGHTA and CDR2 FQGNSA. V lost 5 bases to trimming and J lost 4 bases, with 14 bases between them. The CDR3 runs 14 residues. The CDR3 sequence is CASSQSPQATEAFF. The CDR3 DNA sequence: TGTGCCAGCAGCCAATCCCCACAGGCCACTGAAGCTTTCTTT.

The J gene is TRBJ1-4, the V gene TRBV2; D is unresolved. Germline V gene sequence: CDR1 SNHLY, CDR2 FYNNEI. Trimming shortened V by 8 bases and J by 7 bases, and 11 bases separated the two germline ends. The CDR3 has 12 amino acids. CDR3 DNA: TGTGCCAGCTGGAGAGTAGGTGAAAAACTGTTTTTT. It is translated as CASWRVGEKLFF.

The chain carries TRBV5-1 and TRBJ2-7; TRBD1 matches at 8 bases. The V and J ends lost 0 bases and 3 bases, in that order; junction bases with no gene match: 5. Germline V gene lookup returns CDR1 SGHRS and CDR2 YFSETQ. This CDR3 is 15 amino acids long. This chain's CDR3 is CASSLVYRGNYEQYF. In nucleotides, the CDR3 is TGCGCCAGCAGCTTGGTTTACAGGGGGAACTACGAGCAGTACTTC.

The J gene is TRBJ2-1, the V gene TRBV5-1; 12 bases are shared with TRBD1. V gave up 3 bases and J gave up 8 bases; unmatched junction bases: 9. This CDR3 region has 16 residues. From germline, CDR1 is SGHRS and CDR2 YFSETQ. CDR3 DNA: TGCGCCAGCAGCTACTGGGACAGGGGGCGCGTCCATGAGCAGTTCTTC. Translation gives CASSYWDRGRVHEQFF.

The chain carries TRBV6-1 and TRBJ1-3, with D maybe TRBD1 (5 bases). This CDR3 has 15 amino acids. From germline, CDR1 is MNHNS and CDR2 SASEGT. Trimming removed 5 bases at V and 0 bases at J, with 11 bases between. The CDR3 is CASSPQGFSGNTIYF. In nucleotides, the CDR3 is TGTGCCAGCAGTCCTCAGGGCTTCTCTGGAAACACCATATATTTT.

The V call is TRBV10-3, the J call TRBJ2-3, with a weak D call TRBD2 (6 bases). The germline gives CDR1 ENHRY, CDR2 SYGVKD. This CDR3 spans 14 amino acids. Trimming pared 7 bases from V and 1 base from J, leaving 12 bases between. The CDR3 DNA is TGTGCCATCATGGGTAGCGGTGGCACAGATACGCAGTATTTT. Translated, it gives CAIMGSGGTDTQYF.

This clone was seen only once. The chain couples TRBV18 to TRBJ1-2; a possible D gene is TRBD1 (6 bases). The germline V gene encodes CDR1 KGHSH and CDR2 LQKENI. V gave up 6 bases and J gave up 3 bases, with 11 bases separating them. This CDR3 spans 13 amino acids. The CDR3 nucleotides are TGTGCCAGCTCTCCAGGGGCGGACTATGGCTACACCTTC. Its protein product is CASSPGADYGYTF.

The chain carries TRBV30 and TRBJ2-7; D is perhaps TRBD1 (6 bases). The CDR3 contains 12 residues. Germline V gene data show CDR1 as GTSNPN and CDR2 as SVGIG (reference sequence). The V and J ends lost 8 bases and 3 bases respectively, with 14 bases between them. The CDR3 coding sequence is TGTGCCCTCAAGGGACACTTCTACGAGCAGTACTTC. Translating it yields CALKGHFYEQYF.

The chain employs TRBV29-1 and TRBJ2-2; 16 positions agree with TRBD2. With 7 bases clipped from V and 1 base from J, the junction kept 6 bases outside the gene matches. This CDR3 has 17 residues. Germline CDR1 reads SQVTM; CDR2 reads ANQGSEA. The CDR3 loop is CSAGTSGRGRNTGELFF. The CDR3 nucleotides read TGCAGCGCAGGGACTAGCGGGAGGGGTAGGAACACCGGGGAGCTGTTTTTT.

The chain has TRBV2 and TRBJ1-1; D gene uncertain. Germline CDR1 reads SNHLY; CDR2 reads FYNNEI. The CDR3 covers 13 residues. Deletions cut 1 base from V and 0 bases from J, with 3 bases between. The CDR3 here is CASSEELNTEAFF. In nucleotides, the CDR3 is TGTGCCAGCAGTGAAGAGCTGAACACTGAAGCTTTCTTT.

CDR3 amino acids: CASSLVLQETYEQYF. CDR3 coding DNA: TGCGCCAGCAGCTTGGTTTTACAGGAAACCTACGAGCAGTACTTC. V and J are TRBV5-1 and TRBJ2-7, with D perhaps matching TRBD1 (5 bases). The CDR3 is 15 residues long. V was cut by 0 bases and J by 2 bases, with 12 bases left in between. Germline V gene sequence: CDR1 SGHRS, CDR2 YFSETQ. The complete variable domain, with remaining parts taken from reference TRBV5-1 and TRBJ2-7, reads KAGVTQTPRYLIKTRGQQVTLSCSPISGHRSVSWYQQTPGQGLQFLFEYFSETQRNKGNFPGRFSGRQFSNSRSEMNVSTLELGDSALYLCASSLVLQETYEQYFGPGTRLTVT.

Details on this clone: One junction end does not reproduce the germline sequence, and a read error may be involved. The V gene is TRBV15, the J gene TRBJ1-3, with TRBD1 as a possible D gene (5 bases). This CDR3 region has 13 residues. Germline CDR1 LNHNV, CDR2 YYDKDF (reference sequence). The CDR3 sequence: CATSRDYRRNDHF. The CDR3 DNA sequence: TGTGCCACCAGCAGAGATTACAGGCGGAATGACCATTTT.

This rearrangement joins TRBV5-1 to TRBJ2-2; TRBD2 agrees at 7 bases. Germline CDR1 reads SGHRS; CDR2 reads YFSETQ. J was trimmed by 2 bases and V by 2 bases; bases with no gene match: 6. This CDR3 region has 16 residues. As DNA, the CDR3 is TGCGCCAGCAGCTTTTTCCGGGGGGACAACACCGGGGAGCTGTTTTTT. Protein product: CASSFFRGDNTGELFF.

V gene TRBV15 combines with J gene TRBJ1-1; D uncertain. This CDR3 has 14 amino acids. V gave up 2 bases and J gave up 6 bases, with 13 bases separating them. CDR1 is LNHNV, CDR2 YYDKDF, per germline (reference sequence). This chain's CDR3 is CATSRTRGGPEAFF. The CDR3 bases are TGTGCCACCAGCAGAACCCGGGGAGGGCCTGAAGCTTTCTTT.

This chain connects TRBV6-1 to TRBJ2-3, with D tentatively TRBD1 (5 bases). This CDR3 region has 18 residues. V was shortened by 0 bases and J by 3 bases, with 19 bases between the two germline ends. The V gene's germline CDR1 is MNHNS and CDR2 SASEGT. The CDR3 protein is CASSEALFRSGYTDTQYF. CDR3 coding DNA: TGTGCCAGCAGTGAAGCGCTATTTAGGTCAGGGTATACAGATACGCAGTATTTT.

This chain uses TRBV6-5 with TRBJ2-3; TRBD2 aligns across 8 bases. CDR1 and CDR2 (germline): MNHEY, SVGAGI. J gave up 4 bases and V 7 bases, and 7 bases lay outside the gene matches. This CDR3 has 14 residues. The CDR3 here is CASTRAGGSDTQYF. In DNA, the CDR3 is TGTGCCAGCACCAGGGCGGGGGGCTCAGATACGCAGTATTTT.

This chain joins TRBV4-1 and TRBJ2-5; TRBD2 matches 8 bases. The germline V gene has CDR1 MGHRA and CDR2 YSYEKL. CDR3 size: 14 residues. The V gene end was trimmed by 4 bases and the J gene end by 2 bases; junction bases not matched to a gene: 3. The CDR3 region has the DNA TGCGCCAGCAGCCCGGGAGGGGCGCAAGAGACCCAGTACTTC. This gives the protein CASSPGGAQETQYF.

The chain recombines TRBV7-9 with TRBJ2-1; D is undetermined. V was shortened by 5 bases and J by 0 bases, with 14 bases between the two germline ends. Germline V gives CDR1 SEHNR, CDR2 FQNEAQ (reference sequence). CDR3 length: 16 amino acids. CDR3 loop: CASSLRHASSYNEQFF. CDR3 sequence (DNA): TGTGCCAGCAGCCTCCGACACGCCAGCTCCTACAATGAGCAGTTCTTC.

V gene TRBV5-6 combines with J gene TRBJ1-5; D might be TRBD1 (5 bases). V lost 0 bases and J lost 5, with 9 bases in between. The CDR3 contains 14 residues. The V gene's germline CDR1 is SGHDT and CDR2 YYEEEE. CDR3 bases: TGTGCCAGCAGCTTGGGGACACGGCATCAGCCCCAGCATTTT. As protein: CASSLGTRHQPQHF.

The sample holds a few counts of this clone. This chain joins TRBV4-1 and TRBJ1-1; D is unclear. The CDR3 is made up of 13 amino acids. V was trimmed by 4 bases and J by 1 base, leaving 7 bases between them. Germline CDR1 reads MGHRA; CDR2 reads YSYEKL. The CDR3 protein is CASSPTGNTEAFF. CDR3 coding DNA: TGCGCCAGCAGCCCCACGGGGAACACTGAAGCTTTCTTT.

This chain links TRBV13 with TRBJ2-1; 7 positions match TRBD1. V lost 5 bases to trimming and J lost 8 bases; unmatched junction nucleotides: 12. The CDR3 covers 15 residues. CDR1 and CDR2 from the germline V gene are PRHDT and FYEKMQ (reference sequence). The CDR3 loop reads CASSTNRDRTDEQFF. The CDR3, as DNA: TGTGCCAGCAGCACAAACCGGGACAGAACGGATGAGCAGTTCTTC.

V usage is TRBV18 and J usage is TRBJ1-2; possibly TRBD1 for D (6 bases). V shed 0 bases and J shed 2 bases, with 16 bases lying between them. From germline, CDR1 is KGHSH and CDR2 LQKENI. The CDR3 runs 17 residues. For the CDR3, the DNA is TGTGCCAGCTCACCACCGGACAGCCTACCCTACAACTATGGCTACACCTTC. Translated: CASSPPDSLPYNYGYTF.

J is TRBJ2-3 and V is TRBV19; TRBD2 matches at 9 bases. The CDR3 has 16 amino acids. V lost 5 bases and J lost 3; bases outside the gene matches: 9. Looked up from germline, CDR1 is LNHDA and CDR2 is SQIVND (reference sequence). CDR3 in DNA: TGTGCCAGTAGTTCCCTTAGCGGGAGTGGAACAGATACGCAGTATTTT. Amino acid sequence: CASSSLSGSGTDTQYF.

V and J are TRBV6-6 and TRBJ1-5; D is uncertain. The CDR3 totals 15 residues. Per germline, CDR1 MNHNY and CDR2 SVGAGI (reference sequence). With 4 bases removed from V and 2 bases from J, the gap between germline ends came to 12 bases. The CDR3 DNA sequence: TGTGCCAGCAGTTCCTCGACTGGTCGCAATCAGCCCCAGCATTTT. Its translation is CASSSSTGRNQPQHF.

The chain couples TRBV28 to TRBJ2-1, with 10 bases fitting TRBD2. CDR1 and CDR2 from the germline V gene are MDHEN and SYDVKM. CDR3 length equals 16 residues. With 4 bases clipped from V and 1 base from J, the junction kept 4 bases outside the gene matches. CDR3 sequence (DNA): TGTGCCAGCAGTTCCCCAGCGGGGGGGTCCTACAATGAGCAGTTCTTC. Translation: CASSSPAGGSYNEQFF. The full variable domain, rest sourced from reference TRBV28 and TRBJ2-1, is DVKVTQSSRYLVKRTGEKVFLECVQDMDHENMFWYRQDPGLGLRLIYFSYDVKMKEKGDIPEGYSVSREKKERFSLILESASTNQTSMYLCASSSPAGGSYNEQFFGPGTRLTVL.

The sample holds one count of this clone. The CDR3 reads CASSPTGNTEAFF. The CDR3 coding sequence is TGCGCCAGCAGCCCCACCGGGAACACTGAAGCTTTCTTT. The gene calls are TRBV5-1 and TRBJ1-1; D not resolved. CDR3 length: 13 residues. The germline gives CDR1 SGHRS, CDR2 YFSETQ. The germline V and J ends were trimmed by 4 bases and 1 base, with 8 bases remaining between them.

V usage is TRBV5-4 and J usage is TRBJ1-1, with TRBD1 matching over 12 bases. CDR3 length: 13 amino acids. Germline CDR1 SGHNT, CDR2 YYREEE (reference sequence). After removal of 10 bases from V and 9 bases from J, the junction contained 10 bases not matched to a gene. The CDR3 DNA follows: TGTGCCTGTTACCGGGACAGGGGGCTCCAAGCTTTCTTT. Translating it yields CACYRDRGLQAFF.

The chain couples TRBV7-3 to TRBJ2-2, with D tentatively TRBD2 (5 bases). V was clipped by 5 bases and J by 1 base, with 11 bases between them. The CDR3 loop spans 15 amino acids. Germline loops: CDR1 SGHTA, CDR2 FQGTGA. The CDR3 spells CASSPRTQNTGELFF. The CDR3 DNA sequence: TGTGCCAGCAGCCCCCGGACTCAGAACACCGGGGAGCTGTTTTTT.

In its sample, this clone was seen a few times. The chain employs TRBV11-2 and TRBJ2-5; 9 nucleotides agree with TRBD2. TRBJ2-7 matches the DNA end more closely, so the J call is doubtful. This CDR3 is built from 16 residues. Looked up from germline, CDR1 is SGHAT and CDR2 is FQNNGV. In DNA, the CDR3 is TGTGCCAGCAGCTTAGACGGTGCGGGAGGGCCTTACGAGCAGTACTTC. It is translated as CASSLDGAGGPYEQYF.